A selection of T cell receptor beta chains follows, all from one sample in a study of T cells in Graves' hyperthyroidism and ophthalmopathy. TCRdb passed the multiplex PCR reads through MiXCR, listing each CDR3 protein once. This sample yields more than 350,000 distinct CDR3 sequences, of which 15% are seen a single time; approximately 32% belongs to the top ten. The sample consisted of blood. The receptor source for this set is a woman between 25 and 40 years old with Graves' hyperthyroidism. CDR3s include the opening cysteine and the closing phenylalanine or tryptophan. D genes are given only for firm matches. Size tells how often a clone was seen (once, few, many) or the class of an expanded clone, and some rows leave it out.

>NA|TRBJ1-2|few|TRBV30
CAWSYYVALDYSNYGHTF
TGTGCCTGGAGTTATTATGTGGCTCTTGACTACTCTAACTATGGCCACACCTTC
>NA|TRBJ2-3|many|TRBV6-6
CASSYSLGPGASTDTQYF
TGTGCCAGCAGTTACTCGCTCGGTCCGGGGGCTAGCACAGATACGCAGTATTTT
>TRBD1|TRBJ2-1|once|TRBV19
CASSTGQVAYNEQFF
TGTGCCAGTAGTACCGGACAGGTGGCCTACAATGAGCAGTTCTTC
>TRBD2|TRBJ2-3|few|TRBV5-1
CASGQREGQDTQYF
TGCGCCTCAGGCCAGCGGGAGGGGCAAGATACGCAGTATTTT
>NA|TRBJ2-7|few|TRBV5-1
CASSGGPHYEQYF
TGCGCCAGCAGCGGGGGCCCTCACTACGAGCAGTACTTC
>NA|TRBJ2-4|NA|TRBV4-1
CASSQASPPLAKNIQYF
TGCGCCAGCAGCCAAGCTAGCCCCCCCCTAGCCAAAAACATTCAGTACTTC
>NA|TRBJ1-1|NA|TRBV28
CASGYTEAFF
TGTGCCAGCGGGTACACTGAAGCTTTCTTT
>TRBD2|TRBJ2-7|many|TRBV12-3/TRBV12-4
CASSFGGGASYEQYF
TGTGCCAGCAGCTTCGGGGGAGGGGCATCCTACGAGCAGTACTTC
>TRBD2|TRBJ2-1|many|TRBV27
CASSLRVTSGNIFGDEQFF
TGTGCCAGCAGTTTACGTGTGACTAGCGGGAACATATTTGGGGATGAGCAGTTCTTC
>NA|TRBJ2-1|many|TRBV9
CASSVDGTPNEQFF
TGTGCCAGCAGCGTGGACGGGACTCCTAATGAGCAGTTCTTC
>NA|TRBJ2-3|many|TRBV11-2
CASSLGPAQDTQYF
TGTGCCAGCAGCTTAGGTCCGGCGCAAGATACGCAGTATTTT
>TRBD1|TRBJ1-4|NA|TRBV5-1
CASSEIPGGGEKLFF
TGCGCCAGCAGCGAAATCCCAGGGGGTGGTGAAAAACTGTTTTTT
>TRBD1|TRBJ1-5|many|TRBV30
CAWTTGDGQPQHF
TGTGCCTGGACTACAGGGGACGGTCAGCCCCAGCATTTT
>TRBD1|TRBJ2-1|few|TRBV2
CASSPGTGGADNEQFF
TGTGCCAGCAGTCCCGGGACAGGGGGCGCGGACAATGAGCAGTTCTTC
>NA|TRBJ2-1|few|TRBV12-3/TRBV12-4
CASSFKLASRNEQFF
TGTGCCAGCAGTTTTAAACTAGCATCCCGCAATGAGCAGTTCTTC
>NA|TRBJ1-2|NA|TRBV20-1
CSASGTNSNYGYTF
TGCAGTGCTAGTGGGACAAATTCTAACTATGGCTACACCTTC
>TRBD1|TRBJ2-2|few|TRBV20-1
CSAAGGRNTGELFF
TGCAGTGCGGCAGGGGGCCGGAACACCGGGGAGCTGTTTTTT
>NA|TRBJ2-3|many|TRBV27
CASSLQQTSTDTQYF
TGTGCCAGCAGTTTACAACAAACTAGCACAGATACGCAGTATTTT
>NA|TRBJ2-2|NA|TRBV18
CASSLLALNVGTGELFF
TGTGCCAGCTCACTGCTAGCGCTCAACGTGGGCACCGGGGAGCTGTTTTTT